What follows are 20 T cell receptor beta chains derived from one specimen sequenced in a study of T-cell reconstitution after alpha-beta-depleted transplantation in children. The authors prepared the TCRbeta library with unique molecular identifiers. In TCRdb, the PCR reads were re-called with MiXCR into one record per CDR3 protein. In the table there are 190,000 or so distinct CDR3 sequences, just under 6.5% of which are singletons. This specimen was PBMCs, taken before TCRalphabeta/CD19-depleted stem cell transplant. The receptors here all came from a girl under three years old with combined immunodeficiency, due to receive a stem cell transplant.

This clonotype has a count of ten or more. The chain joins TRBV7-2 to TRBJ1-1, with D maybe TRBD1 (5 bases). The V end was cut by 5 bases, the J end by 1 base, with 17 bases between. Germline V lookup: CDR1 SGHTA, CDR2 FQGNSA. The CDR3 contains 16 residues. The CDR3 protein is CASSSFLRGQNTEAFF. In DNA, the CDR3 is TGTGCCAGCAGCAGCTTCCTCAGAGGACAGAACACTGAAGCTTTCTTT.

This clonotype appeared many times. The gene calls are TRBV20-1 and TRBJ2-7; perhaps D is TRBD1 or TRBD2 (5 bases each). Between the trimmed V and J ends, which lost 3 bases and 7 bases, there was a span of 25 bases. CDR3 length: 16 amino acids. Germline CDR1 reads DFQATT; CDR2 reads SNEGSKA (reference sequence). CDR3 in amino acids: CSASRYRDLLPGEQYF. CDR3 coding DNA: TGCAGTGCTAGCCGATACCGGGACCTATTACCCGGGGAGCAGTACTTC.

This clonotype was seen repeatedly, ten times or more. The CDR3 spells CASSPSRIFNEQFF. As DNA, the CDR3 is TGTGCCAGCAGCCCAAGTCGCATTTTCAATGAGCAGTTCTTC. This chain uses TRBV7-8 with TRBJ2-1; D is ambiguous. Deletions cut 5 bases from V and 6 bases from J, with 14 bases between. The CDR3 covers 14 residues. CDR1 and CDR2 (germline): SGHVS, FQNEAQ.

V is TRBV7-6 and J is TRBJ2-3; D gene unclear. V shed 1 base and J shed 8 bases, with 10 bases lying between them. Germline CDR1 is SGHVS and CDR2 is FNYEAQ. The CDR3 loop spans 13 amino acids. CDR3 nucleotide sequence: TGTGCCAGCAGCTTAGAGTGGGAAGCTACGCAGTATTTT. This encodes CASSLEWEATQYF.

This clonotype has a count of ten or more. V usage is TRBV10-3 and J usage is TRBJ2-5; 7 positions agree with TRBD1. Germline CDR1 reads ENHRY; CDR2 reads SYGVKD. With V trimmed by 0 bases and J by 2 bases, 6 bases remained unmatched. This CDR3 is 16 amino acids long. Here the CDR3 DNA reads TGTGCCATCAGTGAGTCGGTGGGACAGTCTCAAGAGACCCAGTACTTC. Translation: CAISESVGQSQETQYF.

This clonotype was detected ten times or more. The chain carries TRBV6-1 and TRBJ2-4; no clear D gene. V lost 5 bases and J 0 bases, leaving 8 bases between the germline ends. In germline, CDR1 is MNHNS, CDR2 SASEGT. The CDR3 loop spans 14 amino acids. CDR3 loop: CASSRTLAKNIQYF. Written as DNA, the CDR3 is TGTGCCAGCAGTAGAACTTTAGCCAAAAACATTCAGTACTTC.

The chain recombines TRBV5-1 with TRBJ2-5; D unresolved. Germline V gene sequence: CDR1 SGHRS, CDR2 YFSETQ. The CDR3 sequence is 17 residues long. The ends were cut back, 1 base at V and 1 base at J, with 17 bases in the middle. CDR3 DNA sequence: TGCGCCAGCAGCTTGACCGGACGGTTCGAAATCCAAGAGACCCAGTACTTC. This sequence encodes CASSLTGRFEIQETQYF.

This clonotype was counted at least ten times. This chain joins TRBV6-2 or TRBV6-3 and TRBJ2-1, with 8 positions matching TRBD2. Germline values: CDR1 MNHEY, CDR2 SVGEGT. V lost 4 bases, J lost 3 bases, and 8 bases stayed unmatched. This CDR3 has 16 amino acids. CDR3 loop: CASSSPGLGIYNEQFF. The CDR3 region has the DNA TGTGCCAGCAGTTCCCCGGGACTAGGTATCTACAATGAGCAGTTCTTC.

This clonotype came up many times. This rearrangement joins TRBV13 to TRBJ2-7; 7 nucleotides align to TRBD1. V lost 5 bases to trimming and J lost 7 bases; unmatched junction nucleotides: 14. The CDR3 spans 15 residues. Germline values: CDR1 PRHDT, CDR2 FYEKMQ (reference sequence). The CDR3 DNA reads TGTGCCAGCAGCGTATGGGACAGCCCTCTCGAGGAGCAGTACTTC. This translates into CASSVWDSPLEEQYF.

This clonotype was found many times. The chain joins TRBV4-2 to TRBJ1-1; TRBD1 agrees at 7 bases. Germline trimming cut 0 bases from V and 6 bases from J; bases unmatched to any gene: 10. The CDR3 runs 16 residues. From germline, CDR1 is LGHNA and CDR2 YNFKEQ. In DNA form, the CDR3 reads TGTGCCAGCAGCCAAGATAAGAGACAGGGAGTGCCTGAAGCTTTCTTT. Its translation is CASSQDKRQGVPEAFF.

This clonotype was found many times. V usage is TRBV29-1 and J usage is TRBJ2-7, with D possibly TRBD1 on 6 matching bases. V lost 6 bases and J 0 bases, leaving 12 bases between the germline ends. Germline V gives CDR1 SQVTM, CDR2 ANQGSEA. The CDR3 totals 13 residues. The CDR3 region has the DNA TGCAGCGTGACAGGTGATTACTCCTACGAGCAGTACTTC. This gives the protein CSVTGDYSYEQYF.

This clonotype has a count of ten or more. The gene calls are TRBV5-6 and TRBJ2-7, with D possibly being TRBD2 (6 bases). This CDR3 contains 14 residues. V lost 0 bases to trimming and J lost 6 bases, with 13 bases between them. CDR1 is SGHDT and CDR2 is YYEEEE in the germline V gene. The CDR3 protein is CASSLGLAFAEQYF. The CDR3 coding sequence is TGTGCCAGCAGCTTGGGTCTAGCGTTCGCCGAGCAGTACTTC. The variable domain in full, with the rest retrieved from reference TRBV5-6 and TRBJ2-7, is DAGVTQSPTHLIKTRGQQVTLRCSPKSGHDTVSWYQQALGQGPQFIFQYYEEEERQRGNFPDRFSGHQFPNYSSELNVNALLLGDSALYLCASSLGLAFAEQYFGPGTRLTVT.

The CDR3 here is CASSLGGAWGYTF. The CDR3 DNA follows: TGTGCCAGCAGCTTAGGAGGGGCCTGGGGCTACACCTTC. The chain uses TRBV7-8 and TRBJ1-2, with D perhaps matching TRBD1 (5 bases). The germline CDR1 and CDR2 sequences are SGHVS and FQNEAQ. The CDR3 has 13 residues. The V and J ends lost 1 base and 8 bases respectively, with 11 bases between them.

Comments on this clonotype: A much larger clonotype is one base distant, so this may be a read error. The chain uses TRBV6-1 and TRBJ2-4, with 10 positions matching TRBD2. The CDR3 covers 17 residues. Germline V gene lookup returns CDR1 MNHNS and CDR2 SASEGT. CDR3 nucleotides: TGTGCCCGCAGTGACCCCGGACTAGCGGAACAAAAAAACATTCAGTACTTC. Translating it yields CARSDPGLAEQKNIQYF.

J is TRBJ2-1 and V is TRBV6-1, with 12 bases fitting TRBD2. This CDR3 is 17 amino acids long. J gave up 6 bases and V 0 bases, and 6 bases lay outside the gene matches. The germline gives CDR1 MNHNS, CDR2 SASEGT. The CDR3 DNA reads TGTGCCAGCAGTGAAGCTTTACTAGCGGGAGGTTCCAATGAGCAGTTCTTC. It encodes CASSEALLAGGSNEQFF.

Many counts were recorded for this clonotype. The chain couples TRBV19 to TRBJ2-5, with D tentatively TRBD1 (5 bases). V dropped 3 bases and J dropped 4 bases, with 6 bases sitting between them. This CDR3 contains 12 residues. CDR1 LNHDA and CDR2 SQIVND come from the germline V gene (reference sequence). The CDR3 is CASSIRGETQYF. In nucleotides, the CDR3 is TGTGCCAGTAGTATTAGGGGAGAGACCCAGTACTTC.

The sample holds many counts of this clonotype. The chain joins TRBV2 to TRBJ2-7, with TRBD1 as a possible D gene (5 bases). From germline, CDR1 is SNHLY and CDR2 FYNNEI. Deletions cut 8 bases from V and 3 bases from J, with 11 bases between. This CDR3 contains 12 residues. The DNA of the CDR3 is TGTGCCAGCGAACAGGAGAACTACGAGCAGTACTTC. Translated: CASEQENYEQYF.

This clonotype was counted a few times. J is TRBJ1-1 and V is TRBV28; TRBD1 might be the D (6 bases). Germline V gives CDR1 MDHEN, CDR2 SYDVKM. The CDR3 totals 12 residues. V lost 8 bases, J lost 1 base, and 8 bases lay in between. The DNA for the CDR3 is TGTGCCAGCTTGGACAGGAACACTGAAGCTTTCTTT. It yields the protein CASLDRNTEAFF.

This clonotype was observed at least ten times. The chain links TRBV29-1 to TRBJ2-7; D tentatively fits TRBD1 or TRBD2 (5 bases each). The germline CDR1 and CDR2 sequences are SQVTM and ANQGSEA. The CDR3 loop spans 14 amino acids. Trimming stripped 4 bases from V and 1 base from J, with 14 bases between. In DNA, the CDR3 is TGCAGCGTTGGGGGGTTTGGGGGTTCCTACGAGCAGTACTTC. Translation: CSVGGFGGSYEQYF.

This clonotype was counted many times. The chain combines TRBV3-1 with TRBJ2-7; no firm D call. Trimming left V 6 bases short and J 1 base short, with 10 bases between. CDR3 length: 13 amino acids. CDR1 is LGHDT, CDR2 YNNKEL, per germline (reference sequence). As DNA, the CDR3 is TGTGCCAGCAGGATGGAGTTATCCTACGAGCAGTACTTC. This gives the protein CASRMELSYEQYF.